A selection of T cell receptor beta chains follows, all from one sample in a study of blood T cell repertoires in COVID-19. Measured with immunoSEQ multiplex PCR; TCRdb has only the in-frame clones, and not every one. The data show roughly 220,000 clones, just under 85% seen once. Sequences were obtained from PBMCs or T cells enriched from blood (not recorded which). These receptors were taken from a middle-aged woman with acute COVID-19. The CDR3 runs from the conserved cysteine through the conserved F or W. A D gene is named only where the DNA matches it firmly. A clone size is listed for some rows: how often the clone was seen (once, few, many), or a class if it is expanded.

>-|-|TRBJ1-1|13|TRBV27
TGTGCCAGCAGGGAGCAGGGAGGCACTGAAGCTTTCTTT
CASREQGGTEAFF
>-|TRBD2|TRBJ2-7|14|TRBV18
TGTGCCAGCTCACCTGGTACTAGCGGCTACGAGCAGTACTTC
CASSPGTSGYEQYF
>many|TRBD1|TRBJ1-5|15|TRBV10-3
TGTGCCATCAGTGGAGGGACAGGTAGCAATCAGCCCCAGCATTTT
CAISGGTGSNQPQHF
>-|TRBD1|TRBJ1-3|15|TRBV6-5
TGTGCCAGCAGTTTTGACAGGGCCTCTGGAAACACCATATATTTT
CASSFDRASGNTIYF
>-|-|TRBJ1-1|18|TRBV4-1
TGCGCCAGCAGCCAAGAACTTATCCGGGGGAAAGCGAGCACTGAAGCTTTCTTT
CASSQELIRGKASTEAFF
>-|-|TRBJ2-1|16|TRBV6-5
TGTGCCAGCAGTTACAGGCGGGGGCTCTCCTACAATGAGCAGTTCTTC
CASSYRRGLSYNEQFF
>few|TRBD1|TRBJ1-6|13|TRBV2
TGTGCCAGCCAAGGACAGGGTGGGTCACCCCTCCACTTT
CASQGQGGSPLHF
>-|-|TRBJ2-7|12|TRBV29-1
TGCAGCGTTGTGGTCTTTACTAACGAGCAGTACTTC
CSVVVFTNEQYF
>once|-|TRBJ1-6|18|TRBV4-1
TGCGCCAGCAGCCAAGCGATTAAGCGGAAGCTAATAAATTCACCCCTCCACTTT
CASSQAIKRKLINSPLHF
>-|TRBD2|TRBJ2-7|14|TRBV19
TGTGCCAGTAGTATAGATGGAGCGGGGAACGAGCAGTACTTC
CASSIDGAGNEQYF
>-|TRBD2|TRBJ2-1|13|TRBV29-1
TGCAGCGTTCCTGGACTAGGGACTAATGAGCAGTTCTTC
CSVPGLGTNEQFF
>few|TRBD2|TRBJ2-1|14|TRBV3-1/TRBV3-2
TGTGCCAGCAGCCAGGGACTAGCGGACAATGAGCAGTTCTTC
CASSQGLADNEQFF
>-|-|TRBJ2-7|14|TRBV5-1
TGCGCCAGCAGCTTGGTTGGGGGGGCGTACGAGCAGTACTTC
CASSLVGGAYEQYF
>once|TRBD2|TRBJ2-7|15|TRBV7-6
TGTGCCAGCAGGGCCGGGACTAGCCCCTTGGACGAGCAGTACTTC
CASRAGTSPLDEQYF
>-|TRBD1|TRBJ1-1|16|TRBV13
TGTGCCAGCAGCGATTTTCCCGGACAGGGGAACACTGAAGCTTTCTTT
CASSDFPGQGNTEAFF
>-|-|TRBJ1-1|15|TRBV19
TGTGCCAGTAGCGCCGGGACACGGGCCCCCACTGAAGCTTTCTTT
CASSAGTRAPTEAFF
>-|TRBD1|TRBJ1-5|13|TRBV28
TGTGCCAGCAGATTTACAGGGGCCTCGGCCCAGCATTTT
CASRFTGASAQHF
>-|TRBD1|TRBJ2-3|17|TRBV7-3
TGTGCCAGCAGCGAGACAGGGGGCAGCAGGGTGGCAGATACGCAGTATTTT
CASSETGGSRVADTQYF